The TCR beta chain under discussion was sequenced for a study of T-cell reconstitution after alpha-beta-depleted transplantation in children. Preparation of the TCRbeta library used unique molecular identifiers. TCRdb analysed the PCR reads with MiXCR anew, one entry per CDR3 protein. The profile shows around 300,000 distinct CDR3 sequences, roughly 7.8% of them singletons. The V end was cut by 2 bases, the J end by 4 bases, with 15 bases between. CDR1 and CDR2 from the germline V gene are SGHKS and YYEKEE (reference sequence). CDR3 size: 15 residues. In its sample, this clonotype was seen many times. What it binds is not known. Regarding the study as a whole: A year had passed since transplant, and T-cell counts and diversity by then came mostly from newly produced T cells.

This specimen consisted of peripheral blood, obtained 360 days after TCRalphabeta/CD19-depleted stem cell transplant. The chain carries TRBV5-5 and TRBJ1-2; D possibly corresponds to TRBD1 (5 bases). The source is a female patient between 2 and 15 years old who had a stem cell transplant for Fanconi anemia, so the T cells may come from the graft donor. CDR3 coding DNA: TGTGCCAGCAGCTTATCGCCAGGGCTTTCCTATGGCTACACCTTC. Translating gives CASSLSPGLSYGYTF.